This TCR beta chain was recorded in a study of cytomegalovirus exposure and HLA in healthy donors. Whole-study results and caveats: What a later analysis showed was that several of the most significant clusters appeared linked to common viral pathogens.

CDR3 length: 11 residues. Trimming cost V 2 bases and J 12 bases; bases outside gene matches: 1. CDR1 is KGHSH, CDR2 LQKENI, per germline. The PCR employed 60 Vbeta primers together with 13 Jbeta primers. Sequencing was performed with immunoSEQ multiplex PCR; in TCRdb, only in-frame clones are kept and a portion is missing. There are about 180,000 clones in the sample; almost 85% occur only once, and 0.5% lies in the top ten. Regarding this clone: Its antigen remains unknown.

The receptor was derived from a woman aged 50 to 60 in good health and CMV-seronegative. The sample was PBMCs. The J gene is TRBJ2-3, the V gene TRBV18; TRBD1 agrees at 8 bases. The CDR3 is CASSPGQGQYF. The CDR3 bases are TGTGCCAGCTCACCAGGACAGGGCCAGTATTTT.